The rows below give T cell receptor beta chains drawn from one sample of a study of T cell changes during pregnancy in multiple sclerosis. TCRdb's copy holds only in-frame clones and misses some; the assay was immunoSEQ multiplex PCR. Found here are fewer than 55,000 clones, around 92% of them singletons; the top ten hold around 0.9%. The material sequenced was peripheral blood, taken after pregnancy. These receptors were obtained from a female donor with multiple sclerosis, enrolled in a pregnancy study. CDR3s leave out the opening cysteine and the closing phenylalanine or tryptophan. Each record gives: clone size, J gene, V gene, CDR3 protein. Where a row states a size, it is once, few, many or the class of an expanded clone; other rows omit it.

abundance: .; j_gene: TRBJ2-1; v_gene: TRBV4-3; CDR3aa: ASSQDIPDNEQF
abundance: .; j_gene: TRBJ2-2; v_gene: TRBV30; CDR3aa: AWGSGNTGELF
abundance: .; j_gene: TRBJ1-6; v_gene: TRBV10-3; CDR3aa: AISAGQGISNNSPLH
abundance: .; j_gene: TRBJ1-6; v_gene: TRBV9; CDR3aa: ASSPRWGQLNSPLH
abundance: .; j_gene: TRBJ2-2; v_gene: TRBV19; CDR3aa: ASSILSGGVLELF
abundance: .; j_gene: TRBJ2-3; v_gene: TRBV6-4; CDR3aa: ASSGSGDGTDTQY
abundance: .; j_gene: TRBJ2-5; v_gene: TRBV9; CDR3aa: ASSAAGVTQY
abundance: .; j_gene: TRBJ2-3; v_gene: TRBV7-2; CDR3aa: ASSLGLLSTDTQY
abundance: .; j_gene: TRBJ1-2; v_gene: TRBV7-9; CDR3aa: ASSFAGTGKTGHGYT
abundance: .; j_gene: TRBJ1-2; v_gene: TRBV19; CDR3aa: ASGQGENYGYT
abundance: .; j_gene: TRBJ2-5; v_gene: TRBV12-5; CDR3aa: ASAQTGGVSETQY
abundance: .; j_gene: TRBJ2-7; v_gene: TRBV27; CDR3aa: ASQRGHGTYEQY
abundance: .; j_gene: TRBJ2-7; v_gene: TRBV7-3; CDR3aa: ASSSSGGNEQY
abundance: .; j_gene: TRBJ2-3; v_gene: TRBV9; CDR3aa: ASSVLGLSTDTQY
abundance: .; j_gene: TRBJ2-3; v_gene: TRBV4-2; CDR3aa: ASSQDRGGGTDTQY
abundance: once; j_gene: TRBJ1-2; v_gene: TRBV6-5; CDR3aa: ASRRQGYGYT
abundance: .; j_gene: TRBJ1-5; v_gene: TRBV19; CDR3aa: ASSTPDSKDNQPQH
abundance: .; j_gene: TRBJ2-1; v_gene: TRBV5-1; CDR3aa: ASSLAGGGYNEQF
abundance: .; j_gene: TRBJ2-3; v_gene: TRBV7-2; CDR3aa: ASSLGLPLWDTQY
abundance: .; j_gene: TRBJ1-1; v_gene: TRBV7-8; CDR3aa: ATTLEPTEAF
abundance: .; j_gene: TRBJ1-4; v_gene: TRBV5-4; CDR3aa: ASSLSKQGANEKLF
abundance: .; j_gene: TRBJ1-6; v_gene: TRBV7-2; CDR3aa: ASSLALGGRMDSPLH
abundance: .; j_gene: TRBJ1-4; v_gene: TRBV29-1; CDR3aa: SVGRGSEKLF
abundance: .; j_gene: TRBJ2-1; v_gene: TRBV9; CDR3aa: ASSGDRGEWYEQF
abundance: .; j_gene: TRBJ2-7; v_gene: TRBV4-1; CDR3aa: ASSQDVTTREQY
abundance: .; j_gene: TRBJ1-1; v_gene: TRBV5-1; CDR3aa: ASSLSRSMNTEAF
abundance: .; j_gene: TRBJ1-2; v_gene: TRBV5-6; CDR3aa: ASSLATGRRANYGYT
abundance: .; j_gene: TRBJ2-5; v_gene: TRBV18; CDR3aa: ASSPGSSLVTQY
abundance: once; j_gene: TRBJ1-1; v_gene: TRBV5-6; CDR3aa: ASSPLTQGGNTEAF
abundance: .; j_gene: TRBJ1-1; v_gene: TRBV18; CDR3aa: ASSPLGEGAF
abundance: .; j_gene: TRBJ1-1; v_gene: TRBV6-5; CDR3aa: ASSYYRTAELGGHF
abundance: .; j_gene: TRBJ2-2; v_gene: TRBV4-1; CDR3aa: ASSQPTGENTGELF
abundance: .; j_gene: TRBJ2-7; v_gene: TRBV4-2; CDR3aa: ASSQERQGVTSGYEQY
abundance: .; j_gene: TRBJ1-3; v_gene: TRBV9; CDR3aa: ASESGDRTGNTIY
abundance: .; j_gene: TRBJ2-7; v_gene: TRBV10-3; CDR3aa: AMAGNRGTYEQY
abundance: .; j_gene: TRBJ1-6; v_gene: TRBV18; CDR3aa: ASSRPGKNSPLH
abundance: .; j_gene: TRBJ1-1; v_gene: TRBV7-9; CDR3aa: ASSLEGGLAEAF
abundance: .; j_gene: TRBJ2-1; v_gene: TRBV9; CDR3aa: ASSVRTNNEQF
abundance: .; j_gene: TRBJ1-2; v_gene: TRBV5-8; CDR3aa: ASSLGTVANYGYT
abundance: .; j_gene: TRBJ1-6; v_gene: TRBV5-8; CDR3aa: ASSRRGALH
abundance: .; j_gene: TRBJ1-2; v_gene: TRBV6-1; CDR3aa: ASSEALGEGYT
abundance: .; j_gene: TRBJ1-2; v_gene: TRBV6-4; CDR3aa: ASSGTGEGASGYT
abundance: .; j_gene: TRBJ1-5; v_gene: TRBV6-5; CDR3aa: ASSAPGIRNQPQH